The 30 T cell receptor beta chains listed next were all sequenced from one sample in a study of tumor-infiltrating lymphocytes in primary liver carcinoma (dated by TCRdb to 2017 to 2019). The sequencer was an Illumina HiSeq 2500. TCRbeta-specific cDNA was reverse-transcribed from roughly 500 ng total RNA using a constant-region primer and ProtoScript II reverse transcriptase. Three nested multiplex PCR rounds, following a slightly modified ARM-PCR procedure, were used to build the TCRbeta libraries. The first two PCR rounds used multiplex TRBV1-TRBV30 forward primers with a Cbeta reverse primer, each for about 10 cycles. Through fastp at Q25 and MiXCR, TCRdb rebuilt clones from the public reads, retaining in-frame beta chains. Merged by CDR3 protein, the rows form single entries marked with the most common genes and DNA. The sample has over 250,000 distinct CDR3 sequences on record, 58% of them singletons. About 17% of the sample rests with the top ten.

Blood RNA was extracted from unsorted whole blood using TRIzol reagent, and germline DNA was obtained with the DNeasy Blood & Tissue kit. The sequenced sample consisted of peripheral blood. Receptors originate from a woman aged 25 to 39 with primary liver carcinoma and hepatitis B virus infection.

With respect to this clonotype: One junction end disagrees with the germline gene, perhaps due to a read error. The V call is TRBV11-2, the J call TRBJ2-6, with D tentatively TRBD1 (5 bases). There are 18 residues in the CDR3. Per germline, CDR1 SGHAT and CDR2 FQNNGV. CDR3 bases: TGTGCCAGCAGCTTAGGGGGCGCAGCCTCCTCTGGGGCCATCGTCATGACTTTC. The encoded protein is CASSLGGAASSGAIVMTF.

This chain joins TRBV13 and TRBJ2-1, with 14 bases identical to TRBD2. The length of the CDR3 is 21 residues. The V and J ends lost 5 bases and 6 bases, in that order; junction bases with no gene match: 21. Germline V gene data show CDR1 as PRHDT and CDR2 as FYEKMQ (reference sequence). The CDR3 loop reads CASSPYRLAGGRIPPGNEQFF. DNA of the CDR3: TGTGCCAGCAGCCCCTACCGACTAGCGGGAGGGAGAATACCCCCTGGCAATGAGCAGTTCTTC.

A remark on this clonotype: A single base separates this from a much larger clone, so it may be a read error. This chain uses TRBV6-1 with TRBJ1-5; the D is unclear. Germline lookup yields CDR1 MNHNS and CDR2 SASEGT. CDR3 length equals 14 residues. CDR3 residues: CANSDRLLRQPQHF. For the CDR3, the DNA is TGTGCCAACAGTGATAGACTTCTTAGGCAGCCCCAGCATTTT.

On this clonotype: A read error is possible here, since a much larger clone lies one base away. The V gene is TRBV6-2 or TRBV6-3, the J gene TRBJ2-7; D unclear. Germline V lookup: CDR1 MNHEY, CDR2 SVGEGT. The CDR3 is 12 residues long. This CDR3 is CASRYSAYEQYF. The CDR3 region has the DNA TGTGCCAGCAGATACTCGGCCTACGAGCAGTACTTC.

To note about this clonotype: An end of the junction does not agree with germline; a read error may underlie this. V and J are TRBV11-2 and TRBJ2-7, with TRBD1 identical over 8 bases. The CDR3 is 13 amino acids. Germline V CDR1 and CDR2: SGHAT, FQNNGV. CDR3 in amino acids: CASSTDRGYEQCF. The CDR3 nucleotides read TGTGCTAGCAGTACTGACAGGGGCTACGAGCAGTGCTTC. The whole variable domain, remainder taken from reference TRBV11-2 and TRBJ2-7, is EAGVAQSPRYKIIEKRQSVAFWCNPISGHATLYWYQQILGQGPKLLIQFQNNGVVDDSQLPKDRFSAERLKGVDSTLKIQPAKLEDSAVYLCASSTDRGYEQCFGPGTRLTVT.

J is TRBJ2-7 and V is TRBV29-1; 8 nucleotides agree with TRBD2. This CDR3 contains 12 residues. The V and J ends lost 5 bases and 11 bases, in that order; junction bases with no gene match: 11. The V gene's germline CDR1 is SQVTM and CDR2 ANQGSEA. Written as DNA, the CDR3 is TGCAGCGTTTTTGCAGGAGCGGGGGAGAAGTACTTC. Protein: CSVFAGAGEKYF.

In regard to this clonotype: This clone may be a read error of a much larger clone one base away. The chain employs TRBV6-5 and TRBJ2-7; 12 nucleotides line up with TRBD1. The CDR3 extends over 16 amino acids. From germline, CDR1 is MNHEY and CDR2 SVGAGI. CDR3 region: CASSHSGQGASYEQYF. For the CDR3, the DNA is TGTGCCAGCAGTCACTCGGGACAGGGGGCCTCCTACGAGCAGTACTTC.

The chain has TRBV5-6 and TRBJ1-2, with D perhaps matching TRBD1 (5 bases). Trimming removed 3 bases from V and 8 bases from J, with 17 bases in between. Germline values: CDR1 SGHDT, CDR2 YYEEEE. The CDR3 sequence is 14 residues long. In nucleotides, the CDR3 is TGTGCCAGCAGCTCCCCTTGGGGCGGTGCAGGCTACACCTTC. Residues: CASSSPWGGAGYTF.

Ten or more counts support this clonotype. CDR3 amino acids: CASSFSPTYEQYF. The CDR3 DNA reads as TGTGCCAGCAGTTTCAGCCCGACCTACGAGCAGTACTTC. The chain employs TRBV12-3 or TRBV12-4 and TRBJ2-7; no clear D gene. The V end lost 3 bases, the J end lost 2 bases, and 8 bases lay between the germline ends. The CDR3 sequence is 13 residues long.

In regard to this clonotype: At one boundary the junction diverges from the germline segment, which might be a read error. The V and J genes are TRBV13 and TRBJ2-7; D unclear. The germline gives CDR1 PRHDT, CDR2 FYEKMQ (reference sequence). The CDR3 is 15 amino acids. The CDR3 DNA sequence: TGTGCCAGCGCCAGGCGACTGGAAAACTCCTACAAGCAGTACTTC. It yields the protein CASARRLENSYKQYF. Combining the CDR3 with reference TRBV13 and TRBJ2-7 gives the whole variable domain AAGVIQSPRHLIKEKRETATLKCYPIPRHDTVYWYQQGPGQDPQFLISFYEKMQSDKGSIPDRFSAQQFSDYHSELNMSSLELGDSALYFCASARRLENSYKQYFGPGTRLTVT.

This clonotype has more than one count but fewer than ten. The CDR3 does not end in the conserved phenylalanine or tryptophan, so this is likely a read error. V and J are TRBV29-1 and TRBJ2-1; TRBD2 agrees at 8 bases. This CDR3 comprises 14 residues. Trimming at V came to 4 bases and at J to 0 bases, leaving 2 bases not matched to a gene. In germline, CDR1 is SQVTM, CDR2 ANQGSEA. CDR3 in amino acids: CSVGGRFSYNEQFL. The CDR3 coding sequence is TGCAGCGTTGGCGGGAGGTTCTCCTACAATGAGCAGTTCCTC.

Remarks on this clonotype: Sequence at one end of the junction differs from germline and may be a read error. V gene TRBV10-3 combines with J gene TRBJ2-3; TRBD2 matches 11 bases. The germline gives CDR1 ENHRY, CDR2 SYGVKD. The CDR3 runs 15 residues. The CDR3 sequence is CVIRGTSGHLDTQYF. Here the CDR3 DNA reads TGTGTCATCAGGGGGACTAGCGGCCACCTAGATACGCAGTATTTT.

This rearrangement joins TRBV12-3 or TRBV12-4 to TRBJ2-5, with 7 bases matching TRBD1. V lost 6 bases, J lost 5 bases, and 6 bases stayed unmatched. This CDR3 is built from 13 residues. In nucleotides, the CDR3 is TGTGCCAGCAGCAAGGACAGGAGGGAGACCCAGTACTTC. Amino acids: CASSKDRRETQYF.

The chain combines TRBV4-1 with TRBJ2-7, with TRBD2 matching 8 bases. J lost 3 bases, V lost 7 bases, and 14 bases had no gene match. The CDR3 is 16 amino acids. CDR1 and CDR2 from the germline V gene are MGHRA and YSYEKL. Here the CDR3 DNA reads TGCGCCAGCAACCACCAACGGACTAGCTTAAACTACGAGCAGTACTTC. Translating it yields CASNHQRTSLNYEQYF.

Regarding this clonotype: A much larger clone lies a single base off, so this may be a read error. The rearrangement uses TRBV6-5 and TRBJ2-5, with D possibly being TRBD1 or TRBD2 (5 bases each). The CDR3 length is 14 residues. V was shortened by 2 bases and J by 7 bases, with 14 bases between the two germline ends. Germline CDR1 MNHEY, CDR2 SVGAGI. The CDR3 DNA reads as TGTGCCAGCAGTTACGACGCGAGGGGTATGACCCAGTACTTC. Translating gives CASSYDARGMTQYF.

Concerning this clonotype: This sequence may be a read error, since a much larger clone differs from it by one base. The rearrangement joins TRBV4-2 to TRBJ2-7, with 9 bases fitting TRBD1. Unmatched junction bases numbered 9, after V lost 3 bases and J lost 3 bases. The V gene's germline CDR1 is LGHNA and CDR2 YNFKEQ. The CDR3 runs 16 residues. In DNA form, the CDR3 reads TGTGCCAGCAGCCAGGGGGCGGGGACAGGGTTCTACGAGCAGTACTTC. Translated, it gives CASSQGAGTGFYEQYF.

With respect to this clonotype: A read error may account for a junction end that differs from germline. The chain carries TRBV6-5 and TRBJ2-2; 13 positions agree with TRBD2. The CDR3 is made up of 15 amino acids. Per germline, CDR1 MNHEY and CDR2 SVGAGI. The CDR3 DNA follows: TGTGCCTGCATGGGGACTAGCGGGAACATCGGGGAGCTGTTTTTT. Translated: CACMGTSGNIGELFF.

As for this clonotype: A read error may produce the germline difference seen at one junction end. The gene calls are TRBV7-9 and TRBJ1-2; 7 nucleotides agree with TRBD1. Germline V lookup: CDR1 SEHNR, CDR2 FQNEAQ (reference sequence). The CDR3 is 16 residues long. Here the CDR3 DNA reads TGTGCCAGCAGCTCCCGAGGGGGCAGAGGGAACTATGGCTACATCTTC. Encoded protein: CASSSRGGRGNYGYIF.

V is TRBV4-3 and J is TRBJ1-2; D uncertain. The CDR3 runs 14 residues. Germline CDR1 is LGHNA and CDR2 is YSLEER. The V end was cut by 7 bases, the J end by 4 bases, with 16 bases between. The CDR3 region is CASNIELEIYGYTF. CDR3 in DNA: TGCGCCAGCAACATTGAGTTGGAGATCTATGGCTACACCTTC.

About this clonotype itself: A much larger clonotype is one base distant, so this may be a read error. The V and J genes are TRBV4-1 and TRBJ2-1; D is possibly TRBD2 (5 bases). The ends were cut back, 2 bases at V and 2 bases at J, with 10 bases in the middle. CDR3 length: 15 amino acids. Germline V gene lookup returns CDR1 MGHRA and CDR2 YSYEKL. Here the CDR3 reads CASSQLEGTYNEQFF. The CDR3 DNA sequence: TGCGCCAGCAGCCAATTAGAGGGAACCTACAATGAGCAGTTCTTC.

About this clonotype itself: The junction shows a germline mismatch at one end, possibly a read error. The V and J genes are TRBV11-2 and TRBJ2-5, with D possibly being TRBD2 (5 bases). The CDR3 is 15 amino acids. CDR1 and CDR2 from the germline V gene are SGHAT and FQNNGV. The CDR3 protein is CVSSLGNRDQETQYF. CDR3 DNA: TGTGTCAGCAGCTTAGGGAACCGGGATCAAGAGACCCAGTACTTC.

This clonotype was seen just once. Given the absence of the conserved phenylalanine or tryptophan at the CDR3 end, a read error is likely. It is unclear where the CDR3 begins or ends on the DNA, so no DNA is shown, and the CDR3 is as TCRdb lists it. The V and J genes are TRBV10-3 and TRBJ1-1. The length of the CDR3 is 13 amino acids, counting both ends. Per the germline V gene, CDR1 is ENHRY and CDR2 is SYGVKD. CDR3 in amino acids: CATAGTENTEVFI.

In the case of this clonotype: Sequence at one end of the junction differs from germline and may be a read error. The rearrangement links TRBV11-2 to TRBJ2-5; 10 positions agree with TRBD2. The CDR3 is 16 residues long. CDR1 SGHAT and CDR2 FQNNGV come from the germline V gene. CDR3 DNA sequence: TGTGCCAGGAGCTTAGGTCGGACTAGCGGCAGGGAGACCCAGTACTTC. Its translation is CARSLGRTSGRETQYF.

This clonotype was detected once. The missing conserved phenylalanine or tryptophan at the end of this CDR3 makes a read error likely. The J gene is TRBJ1-1, the V gene TRBV11-2; D gene uncertain. CDR1 and CDR2 from the germline V gene are SGHAT and FQNNGV. Between the trimmed V and J ends, which lost 4 bases and 5 bases, there was a span of 14 bases. The CDR3 is 14 amino acids. The chain's CDR3 is CASSSFLGGTEAFL. The CDR3 DNA reads TGTGCCAGCAGCTCGTTTCTGGGTGGGACTGAAGCTTTCCTT.

Regarding this clonotype: The missing conserved phenylalanine or tryptophan at the end of this CDR3 makes a read error likely. This chain links TRBV12-3 or TRBV12-4 with TRBJ2-7; TRBD2 matches at 12 bases. This CDR3 has 15 amino acids. The J segment lost 7 bases and the V segment lost 6 bases, leaving 10 bases of the junction unmatched. The CDR3 protein is CASSLSGTSGLEQYS. The CDR3 DNA sequence: TGTGCCAGCAGCCTGTCCGGGACTAGCGGGCTTGAGCAGTACTCC.

The DNA of the CDR3 is TGTGCCAGCAGCTTGGACCCGGTTTGGGCGAACACCGGGGAGCTGTTTTTT. This translates into CASSLDPVWANTGELFF. V and J are TRBV5-5 and TRBJ2-2; no clear D. Germline CDR1 SGHKS, CDR2 YYEKEE (reference sequence). The CDR3 totals 17 residues. Between the trimmed V and J ends, which lost 0 bases and 0 bases, there was a span of 12 bases.

This chain links TRBV30 with TRBJ2-1; TRBD1 matches at 8 bases. The CDR3 is 15 amino acids. Unmatched junction bases numbered 9, after V lost 8 bases and J lost 0 bases. Germline V gene lookup returns CDR1 GTSNPN and CDR2 SVGIG (reference sequence). The CDR3 reads CAGITGGYSYNEQFF. The DNA of the CDR3 is TGTGCCGGTATTACAGGGGGGTACTCCTACAATGAGCAGTTCTTC.

On this clonotype itself: At one end the junction does not follow the germline gene, possibly because of a read error. V usage is TRBV4-2 and J usage is TRBJ1-2, with 8 bases fitting TRBD1. Germline lookup yields CDR1 LGHNA and CDR2 YNFKEQ. The CDR3 contains 15 residues. Written as DNA, the CDR3 is TGTGCCAGCAGCCCTGACAGGGGAGCTAACTATGGCCACACCTTC. Translated, it gives CASSPDRGANYGHTF.

The chain carries TRBV6-1 and TRBJ1-5; TRBD1 might be the D (6 bases). The V end was cut by 2 bases, the J end by 8 bases, with 19 bases between. Germline CDR1 reads MNHNS; CDR2 reads SASEGT. This CDR3 is built from 16 residues. CDR3 DNA sequence: TGTGCCAGCAGTGAATATCGGGACAAAACGGAGAAGCCCCAGCATTTT. The encoded protein is CASSEYRDKTEKPQHF.

A remark on this clonotype: An end of the junction does not agree with germline; a read error may underlie this. The V call is TRBV6-1, the J call TRBJ2-7, with 9 bases fitting TRBD1. The CDR3 totals 15 residues. Looked up from germline, CDR1 is MNHNS and CDR2 is SASEGT. Here the CDR3 reads CASSRDRDSSHEQYF. CDR3 nucleotides: TGTGCCAGCAGCCGGGACAGGGACAGCTCCCACGAGCAGTACTTC.